Sequencing of this T cell receptor (beta chain) was carried out in a study of human T cells and chemical hapten exposure. RNA extraction used unfractionated whole blood as the source of total RNA. The table lists this clonotype with many counts. TCRdb re-analysed the 5' RACE reads in MiXCR, keeping a single row per CDR3 protein. The sample has 130,000 or so distinct CDR3 sequences, about 4.3% seen once; the top ten hold more than 1.2%. V lost 10 bases and J 0 bases, leaving 20 bases between the germline ends. CDR3 size: 16 residues. The germline V gene encodes CDR1 MDHEN and CDR2 SYDVKM. The chain has TRBV28 and TRBJ2-3, with a possible D match to TRBD1 (6 bases). The sequence came from a female donor in good health. The DNA of the CDR3 is TGTGCCACCAGAGGGGGTTTCGGGGTTAGCACAGATACGCAGTATTTT. Translation gives CATRGGFGVSTDTQYF.